This TCR beta chain originates from a study of T cell repertoires in urothelial bladder cancer. Study in general: The approximately 12 resected lesions were three cT0, three cTa, three cT1 and three cT2 or greater. Findings and caveats of the study: A single clone reached approximately 2.2% in benign versus up to roughly 17% in carcinoma.

The germline V gene encodes CDR1 MGHRA and CDR2 YSYEKL. The CDR3 is 19 amino acids. V was shortened by 0 bases and J by 0 bases, with 18 bases between the two germline ends. The table came from immunoSEQ multiplex PCR; TCRdb's copy has only in-frame clones and leaves some out. The sample includes fewer than 8,500 clones, 71% of them seen just once. Comments on this clone: The antigen is undetermined.

The rearrangement joins TRBV4-1 to TRBJ2-4; a weak D match, TRBD2 (6 bases). The sample taken for sequencing was tumor-infiltrating cells from bladder cancer. The receptor comes from a human donor with urothelial carcinoma. The CDR3 sequence: CASSQDGGEEAKAKNIQYF. The CDR3 region has the DNA TGCGCCAGCAGCCAAGATGGCGGGGAAGAAGCTAAAGCCAAAAACATTCAGTACTTC.